This TCR beta chain comes out of a study of blood T cell repertoires in COVID-19. Study overall: The analysed material was cDNA or gDNA that came from T cells, B-cell-depleted T cells, or PBMCs.

Participants, about 18 to 95 years old, spanned approximately 25 US areas. Cohort assignment relied on participant-reported clinical history. All recovered Cohort 3 donors got two negative PCRs, got clearance, or saw symptom resolution. Here immunoSEQ multiplex PCR was the method, and the copy in TCRdb shows in-frame clones only, minus some. The data hold approximately 200,000 clones, with roughly 80% observed a single time. The germline V gene has CDR1 SGHDT and CDR2 YYEEEE. The CDR3 is 16 residues long. V was clipped by 0 bases and J by 3 bases; unmatched bases: 6. This TCR came from a man aged 40-49 years who had recovered from COVID-19. Sequencing was done on a sample of PBMCs or T cells enriched from blood (not recorded which). The V gene is TRBV5-6, the J gene TRBJ2-3, with TRBD2 matching over 8 bases. The CDR3 bases are TGTGCCAGCAGCTTGGGAGGGAGCGGGGGAACAGATACGCAGTATTTT. This encodes CASSLGGSGGTDTQYF.